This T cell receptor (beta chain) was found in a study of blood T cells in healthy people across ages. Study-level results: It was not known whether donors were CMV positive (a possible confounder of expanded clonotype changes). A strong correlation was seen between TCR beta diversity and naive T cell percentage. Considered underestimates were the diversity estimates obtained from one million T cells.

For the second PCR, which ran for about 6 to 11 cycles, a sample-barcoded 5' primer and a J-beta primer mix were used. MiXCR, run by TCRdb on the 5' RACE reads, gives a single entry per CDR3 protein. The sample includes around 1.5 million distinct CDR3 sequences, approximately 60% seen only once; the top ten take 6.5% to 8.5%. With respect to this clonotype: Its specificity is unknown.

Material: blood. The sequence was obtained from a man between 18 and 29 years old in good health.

The CDR3 region is CASSPIQGPGLGTQYF. CDR3 in DNA: TGTGCCAGCAGCCCGATACAGGGACCAGGGCTGGGTACGCAGTATTTT. J is TRBJ2-3 and V is TRBV11-2; a possible D gene is TRBD1 (6 bases). Germline lookup yields CDR1 SGHAT and CDR2 FQNNGV. Deletions cut 5 bases from V and 8 bases from J, with 23 bases between. The CDR3 is 16 residues long.